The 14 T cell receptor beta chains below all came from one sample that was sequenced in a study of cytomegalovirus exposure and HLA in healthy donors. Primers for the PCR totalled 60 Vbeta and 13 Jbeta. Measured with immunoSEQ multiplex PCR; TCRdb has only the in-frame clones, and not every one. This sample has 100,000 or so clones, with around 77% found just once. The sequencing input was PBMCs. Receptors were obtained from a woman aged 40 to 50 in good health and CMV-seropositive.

The CDR3 DNA reads as TGTGCCAGTAGTAGACTGACAGGGGGCATCACAGATACGCAGTATTTT. Encoded protein: CASSRLTGGITDTQYF. This chain links TRBV19 with TRBJ2-3; 10 bases agree with TRBD1. The CDR3 has 16 residues. Trimming took 4 bases from V and 2 from J; bases not matched to a gene: 6. Germline lookup yields CDR1 LNHDA and CDR2 SQIVND (reference sequence).

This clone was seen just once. In DNA form, the CDR3 reads TGTGCCAGCAGTGAAGCTTGGACAGGCGTGGGGACCTTC. It encodes CASSEAWTGVGTF. The genes are TRBV6-1 and TRBJ1-2, with 7 bases identical to TRBD1. The CDR3 loop spans 13 amino acids. CDR1 is MNHNS and CDR2 is SASEGT in the germline V gene. The V and J ends lost 0 bases and 14 bases, in that order; junction bases with no gene match: 9.

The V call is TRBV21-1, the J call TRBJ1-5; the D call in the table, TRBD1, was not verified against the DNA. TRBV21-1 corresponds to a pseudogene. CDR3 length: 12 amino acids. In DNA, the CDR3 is TGTGCCAGCAGCCATACAGATCAGCCCCAGCATTTT. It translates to CASSHTDQPQHF.

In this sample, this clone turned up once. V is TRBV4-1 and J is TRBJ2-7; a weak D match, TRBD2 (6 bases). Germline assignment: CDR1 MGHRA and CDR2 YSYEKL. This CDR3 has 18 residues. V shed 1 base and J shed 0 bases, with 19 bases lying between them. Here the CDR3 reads CASSQVGGRDSRSYEQYF. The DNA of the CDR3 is TGCGCCAGCAGCCAAGTCGGAGGTAGGGACTCCCGCTCCTACGAGCAGTACTTC.

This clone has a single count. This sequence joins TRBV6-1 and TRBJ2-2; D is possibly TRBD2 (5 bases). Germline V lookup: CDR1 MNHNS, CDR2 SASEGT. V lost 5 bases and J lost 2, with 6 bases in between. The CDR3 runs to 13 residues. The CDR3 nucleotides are TGTGCCAGCAGTTCTAGCAACACCGGGGAGCTGTTTTTT. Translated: CASSSSNTGELFF.

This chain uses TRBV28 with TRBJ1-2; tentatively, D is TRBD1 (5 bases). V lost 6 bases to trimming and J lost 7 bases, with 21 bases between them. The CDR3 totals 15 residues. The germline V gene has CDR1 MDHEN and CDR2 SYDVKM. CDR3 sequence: CASRKGVGFGGGYTF. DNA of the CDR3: TGTGCCAGCAGAAAAGGGGTGGGGTTTGGCGGTGGCTACACCTTC.

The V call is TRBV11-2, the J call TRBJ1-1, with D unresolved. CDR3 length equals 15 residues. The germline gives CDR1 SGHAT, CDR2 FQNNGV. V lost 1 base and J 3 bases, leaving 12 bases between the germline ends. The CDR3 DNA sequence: TGTGCCAGCAGCTTAGGGCGGCAGACGTACACTGAAGCTTTCTTT. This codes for CASSLGRQTYTEAFF.

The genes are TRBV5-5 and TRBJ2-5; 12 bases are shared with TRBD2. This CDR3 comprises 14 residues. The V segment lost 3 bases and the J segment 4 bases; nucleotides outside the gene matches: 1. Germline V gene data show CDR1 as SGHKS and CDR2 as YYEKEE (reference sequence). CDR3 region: CASSSLAGGETQYF. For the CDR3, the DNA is TGTGCCAGCAGCTCACTAGCGGGGGGAGAGACCCAGTACTTC.

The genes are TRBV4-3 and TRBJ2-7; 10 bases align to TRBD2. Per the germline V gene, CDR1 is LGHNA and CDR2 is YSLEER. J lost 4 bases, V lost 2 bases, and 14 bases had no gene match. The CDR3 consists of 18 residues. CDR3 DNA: TGCGCCAGCAGCCAACTCCCCCCGGCTAGCGGGGGATCATACGAGCAGTACTTC. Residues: CASSQLPPASGGSYEQYF.

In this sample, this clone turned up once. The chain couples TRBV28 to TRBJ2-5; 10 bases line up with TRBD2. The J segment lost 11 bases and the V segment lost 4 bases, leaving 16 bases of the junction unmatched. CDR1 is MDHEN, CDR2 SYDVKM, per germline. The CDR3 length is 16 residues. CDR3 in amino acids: CASSSLGLAVHLQQYF. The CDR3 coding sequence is TGTGCCAGCAGTTCACTTGGACTAGCGGTACATCTCCAGCAGTACTTC.

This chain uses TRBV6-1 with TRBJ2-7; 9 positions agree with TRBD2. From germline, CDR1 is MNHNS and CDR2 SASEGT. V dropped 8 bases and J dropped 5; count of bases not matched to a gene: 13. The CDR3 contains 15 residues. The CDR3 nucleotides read TGTGCCAGCTCATGGGGGGCTAGCGGGACCCACGAGCAGTACTTC. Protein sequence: CASSWGASGTHEQYF.

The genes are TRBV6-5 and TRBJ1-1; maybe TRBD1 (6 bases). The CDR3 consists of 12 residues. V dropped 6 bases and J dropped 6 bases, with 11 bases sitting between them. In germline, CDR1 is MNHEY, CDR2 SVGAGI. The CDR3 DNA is TGTGCCAGCAGCTCCGACAGGTCTGAAGCTTTCTTT. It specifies CASSSDRSEAFF.

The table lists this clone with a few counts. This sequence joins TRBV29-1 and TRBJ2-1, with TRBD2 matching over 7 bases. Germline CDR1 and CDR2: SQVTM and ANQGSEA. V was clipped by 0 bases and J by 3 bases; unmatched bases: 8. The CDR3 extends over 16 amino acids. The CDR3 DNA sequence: TGCAGCGTTGAAGAGGGGGAGGGTGCGGTCTACAATGAGCAGTTCTTC. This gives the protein CSVEEGEGAVYNEQFF.

CDR3 amino acids: CAAGRASQPQHF. CDR3 DNA: TGTGCCGCAGGCAGGGCCAGTCAGCCCCAGCATTTT. The rearrangement joins TRBV28 to TRBJ1-5, with a tentative D call TRBD1 (5 bases). V was shortened by 11 bases and J by 6 bases, with 14 bases between the two germline ends. There are 12 residues in the CDR3. The germline gives CDR1 MDHEN, CDR2 SYDVKM.